Each of the 32 T cell receptor beta chains below was sequenced from the same sample in a study of untreated major depressive disorder. TCRdb's table, derived via immunoSEQ multiplex PCR, lists solely in-frame clones and lacks some. Of 20,000 or so clones listed, around 87% are singletons. Sequenced: CD4+ T cells from PBMCs. The receptor source for this set is a young woman in good health.

The chain uses TRBV7-2 and TRBJ2-7; TRBD1 might be the D (6 bases). The CDR3 is 14 amino acids. The germline CDR1 and CDR2 sequences are SGHTA and FQGNSA. The germline V and J ends were trimmed by 7 bases and 2 bases, with 15 bases remaining between them. CDR3: CASTPTGITYEQYF. The CDR3 DNA sequence: TGTGCCAGCACCCCAACAGGGATCACCTACGAGCAGTACTTC.

The chain employs TRBV28 and TRBJ1-1, with D possibly matching TRBD1 (6 bases). Per the germline V gene, CDR1 is MDHEN and CDR2 is SYDVKM. Trimming pared 8 bases from V and 8 bases from J, leaving 21 bases between. The CDR3 has 14 amino acids. The CDR3 region is CASDRTALRGEAFF. CDR3 DNA sequence: TGTGCCAGCGATCGGACAGCACTGAGGGGGGAAGCTTTCTTT.

V and J are TRBV19 and TRBJ1-1; 9 bases line up with TRBD1. Germline-derived CDR1 and CDR2 are LNHDA and SQIVND (reference sequence). The CDR3 has 17 residues. The trim removed 3 bases at V and 4 bases at J, leaving 12 bases unmatched. CDR3 protein: CASSILRGDRGGTEAFF. DNA of the CDR3: TGTGCCAGTAGTATCTTAAGGGGCGACAGGGGGGGCACTGAAGCTTTCTTT.

The V gene is TRBV9, the J gene TRBJ1-6; D unresolved. There are 14 residues in the CDR3. The V gene lost 7 bases and the J gene lost 5 bases, with 13 bases spanning the gap. Per the germline V gene, CDR1 is SGDLS and CDR2 is YYNGEE. The CDR3 nucleotides are TGTGCCAGCTCGCCGAATCGGGATAATTCACCCCTCCACTTT. Residues: CASSPNRDNSPLHF. Complete variable domain (other parts from reference TRBV9 and TRBJ1-6): DSGVTQTPKHLITATGQRVTLRCSPRSGDLSVYWYQQSLDQGLQFLIQYYNGEERAKGNILERFSAQQFPDLHSELNLSSLELGDSALYFCASSPNRDNSPLHFGNGTRLTVT.

The gene calls are TRBV29-1 and TRBJ1-5; the D gene is possibly TRBD1 (6 bases). The V gene lost 7 bases and the J gene lost 4 bases, with 14 bases spanning the gap. The germline gives CDR1 SQVTM, CDR2 ANQGSEA. The CDR3 contains 13 residues. The CDR3 coding sequence is TGCAGCGCCCTGACAGGCGGGAATCAGCCCCAGCATTTT. It specifies CSALTGGNQPQHF.

This clone was picked up a small number of times. The rearrangement joins TRBV2 to TRBJ1-2; 8 nucleotides agree with TRBD1. The CDR3 contains 13 residues. CDR1 and CDR2 from the germline V gene are SNHLY and FYNNEI. The J segment lost 8 bases and the V segment lost 5 bases, leaving 7 bases of the junction unmatched. The CDR3 here is CASSPQGALGYTF. The CDR3 DNA reads TGTGCCAGCAGTCCCCAGGGGGCCTTGGGCTACACCTTC. The entire variable domain, with the rest obtained from reference TRBV2 and TRBJ1-2, is as follows: EPEVTQTPSHQVTQMGQEVILRCVPISNHLYFYWYRQILGQKVEFLVSFYNNEISEKSEIFDDQFSVERPDGSNFTLKIRSTKLEDSAMYFCASSPQGALGYTFGSGTRLTVV.

This clone was seen once. The chain is built from TRBV4-1 and TRBJ2-5; D gene ambiguous. With 0 bases removed from V and 6 bases from J, the gap between germline ends came to 5 bases. Germline CDR1 and CDR2: MGHRA and YSYEKL. The CDR3 is 12 amino acids. The CDR3 loop reads CASSQDGKTQYF. The DNA of the CDR3 is TGCGCCAGCAGCCAAGATGGGAAGACCCAGTACTTC.

The V call is TRBV9, the J call TRBJ2-1; 8 bases map to TRBD2. Germline V gene data show CDR1 as SGDLS and CDR2 as YYNGEE. This CDR3 is 15 amino acids long. V dropped 0 bases and J dropped 7; count of bases not matched to a gene: 6. CDR3 DNA sequence: TGTGCCAGCAGCGTAGAGGCGGGGGGAGGTAATGAGCAGTTCTTC. Protein sequence: CASSVEAGGGNEQFF.

The gene calls are TRBV6-1 and TRBJ2-3; 10 bases map to TRBD2. The CDR3 covers 15 residues. V trimming: 9 bases; J trimming: 6 bases; junction bases outside the gene matches: 12. CDR1 MNHNS and CDR2 SASEGT come from the germline V gene. This chain's CDR3 is CASRAERGGRDTQYF. The CDR3 DNA reads as TGTGCCAGTCGAGCAGAGCGGGGGGGCAGGGATACGCAGTATTTT.

The chain recombines TRBV2 with TRBJ2-5, with 8 positions matching TRBD2. Trimming took 6 bases from V and 5 from J; bases not matched to a gene: 11. Germline CDR1 reads SNHLY; CDR2 reads FYNNEI. The CDR3 length is 15 residues. This chain's CDR3 is CASSASRGGIETQYF. DNA of the CDR3: TGTGCCAGCAGCGCCTCTCGGGGGGGTATTGAGACCCAGTACTTC.

The J gene is TRBJ1-2, the V gene TRBV18; 8 nucleotides align to TRBD1. The CDR3 contains 15 residues. Germline-derived CDR1 and CDR2 are KGHSH and LQKENI. Trimming took 5 bases from V and 8 from J; bases not matched to a gene: 13. Here the CDR3 DNA reads TGTGCCAGCTCAACTCCCCCGACAGGGGAAGGGGGCTACACCTTC. It codes for CASSTPPTGEGGYTF.

This chain joins TRBV7-2 and TRBJ1-3; 7 bases agree with TRBD1. V dropped 6 bases and J dropped 0; count of bases not matched to a gene: 5. CDR3 length: 15 amino acids. CDR1 is SGHTA, CDR2 FQGNSA, per germline. The CDR3 region is CASSYRDSSGNTIYF. In nucleotides, the CDR3 is TGTGCCAGCAGTTATCGGGACAGCTCTGGAAACACCATATATTTT.

V gene TRBV7-9 combines with J gene TRBJ1-4; D is perhaps TRBD1 (6 bases). The germline V gene encodes CDR1 SEHNR and CDR2 FQNEAQ (reference sequence). Between the trimmed V and J ends, which lost 6 bases and 0 bases, there was a span of 11 bases. This CDR3 comprises 15 residues. The chain's CDR3 is CASSFGTTTNEKLFF. The CDR3 DNA follows: TGTGCCAGCAGTTTCGGGACAACAACTAATGAAAAACTGTTTTTT. Complete variable domain (other parts from reference TRBV7-9 and TRBJ1-4): DTGVSQNPRHKITKRGQNVTFRCDPISEHNRLYWYRQTLGQGPEFLTYFQNEAQLEKSRLLSDRFSAERPKGSFSTLEIQRTEQGDSAMYLCASSFGTTTNEKLFFGSGTQLSVL.

The chain combines TRBV27 with TRBJ1-2, with D possibly being TRBD1 (5 bases). Looked up from germline, CDR1 is MNHEY and CDR2 is SMNVEV (reference sequence). V lost 4 bases and J 7 bases, leaving 22 bases between the germline ends. The length of the CDR3 is 16 residues. CDR3 in DNA: TGTGCCAGCAGTTCCCCCTCTCTTGCAGGGTTGGGTGGCTACACCTTC. Translated: CASSSPSLAGLGGYTF.

The chain carries TRBV5-4 and TRBJ2-5; 9 bases align to TRBD1. Germline V gene sequence: CDR1 SGHNT, CDR2 YYREEE (reference sequence). This CDR3 is built from 14 residues. After removal of 2 bases from V and 5 bases from J, the junction contained 4 bases not matched to a gene. In DNA form, the CDR3 reads TGTGCCAGCAGCTTACAGGGGGCGCTTGAGACCCAGTACTTC. Amino acids: CASSLQGALETQYF.

J is TRBJ1-3 and V is TRBV4-3; 7 nucleotides match TRBD1. Looked up from germline, CDR1 is LGHNA and CDR2 is YSLEER. The junction had 7 bases not matched to a gene; V was cut back by 4 bases and J by 4 bases. The CDR3 covers 15 residues. In nucleotides, the CDR3 is TGCGCCAGCAGCCGAGGTCAGGGGGGAGGAAACACCATATATTTT. It encodes CASSRGQGGGNTIYF.

This clone was observed a single time. V usage is TRBV7-2 and J usage is TRBJ2-1; unclear D gene. V was shortened by 0 bases and J by 4 bases, with 4 bases between the two germline ends. Germline V gene data show CDR1 as SGHTA and CDR2 as FQGNSA. CDR3 size: 13 residues. The CDR3 DNA is TGTGCCAGCAGCTTAGCCCGTTACAATGAGCAGTTCTTC. It is translated as CASSLARYNEQFF.

J is TRBJ2-7 and V is TRBV29-1; a possible D gene is TRBD1 (5 bases). The germline gives CDR1 SQVTM, CDR2 ANQGSEA. The CDR3 length is 14 residues. The V gene lost 4 bases and the J gene lost 6 bases, with 19 bases spanning the gap. DNA for the CDR3: TGCAGCGTTGTGAAGGGGCCTTCGGTGACCGAGCAGTACTTC. Amino acids: CSVVKGPSVTEQYF.

The V and J genes are TRBV5-1 and TRBJ1-2; 9 bases line up with TRBD1. The junction had 8 bases not matched to a gene; V was cut back by 0 bases and J by 5 bases. The CDR3 has 16 amino acids. Germline V lookup: CDR1 SGHRS, CDR2 YFSETQ. The CDR3 coding sequence is TGCGCCAGCAGCTTGGCCTTGGACAGGGGCTTATATGGCTACACCTTC. This sequence encodes CASSLALDRGLYGYTF.

The V call is TRBV6-5, the J call TRBJ2-1; 10 bases fit TRBD1. Trimming removed 7 bases from V and 5 bases from J; junction bases left unmatched: 8. CDR1 and CDR2 from the germline V gene are MNHEY and SVGAGI. The CDR3 consists of 15 residues. The CDR3: CASNNGGQGNNEQFF. The CDR3 DNA sequence: TGTGCCAGCAACAACGGGGGACAGGGGAACAATGAGCAGTTCTTC.

The rearrangement joins TRBV19 to TRBJ1-6, with no clear D. In germline, CDR1 is LNHDA, CDR2 SQIVND (reference sequence). This CDR3 spans 16 amino acids. The V end was cut by 5 bases, the J end by 0 bases, with 11 bases between. The DNA for the CDR3 is TGTGCCAGTAGTCTCTCCAGTGGCTCCTATAATTCACCCCTCCACTTT. It translates to CASSLSSGSYNSPLHF. The full variable domain, completed using reference TRBV19 and TRBJ1-6, is DGGITQSPKYLFRKEGQNVTLSCEQNLNHDAMYWYRQDPGQGLRLIYYSQIVNDFQKGDIAEGYSVSREKKESFPLTVTSAQKNPTAFYLCASSLSSGSYNSPLHFGNGTRLTVT.

The genes are TRBV7-9 and TRBJ2-7; 7 bases are shared with TRBD2. Trimming at V came to 4 bases and at J to 7 bases, leaving 7 bases not matched to a gene. This CDR3 is 13 amino acids long. Germline V gene lookup returns CDR1 SEHNR and CDR2 FQNEAQ (reference sequence). The CDR3 region is CASSWGGAREQYF. DNA for the CDR3: TGTGCCAGCAGCTGGGGGGGTGCTCGGGAGCAGTACTTC.

This chain connects TRBV19 to TRBJ2-1; 14 bases are a match to TRBD2. CDR1 is LNHDA, CDR2 SQIVND, per germline (reference sequence). The ends lost 3 bases at V and 4 bases at J; junction bases unmatched: 14. CDR3 length equals 20 residues. Here the CDR3 reads CASSMWGLAGEQARYNEQFF. The DNA of the CDR3 is TGTGCCAGTAGTATGTGGGGACTAGCGGGGGAACAAGCTCGATACAATGAGCAGTTCTTC.

The chain uses TRBV19 and TRBJ2-7; D may be TRBD2 (6 bases). The CDR3 has 14 amino acids. The V gene lost 4 bases and the J gene lost 0 bases, with 10 bases spanning the gap. Germline assignment: CDR1 LNHDA and CDR2 SQIVND (reference sequence). CDR3 sequence (DNA): TGTGCCAGTAGTAGGGCGGGGAGCTCCTACGAGCAGTACTTC. It specifies CASSRAGSSYEQYF.

This chain connects TRBV28 to TRBJ2-6, with 7 bases that match TRBD1. The V gene end was trimmed by 5 bases and the J gene end by 0 bases; junction bases not matched to a gene: 7. The CDR3 length is 17 residues. Germline CDR1 is MDHEN and CDR2 is SYDVKM. The CDR3 sequence: CASSVRDRSSGANVLTF. The CDR3 DNA sequence: TGTGCCAGCAGTGTAAGGGACAGAAGCTCTGGGGCCAACGTCCTGACTTTC.

This chain connects TRBV28 to TRBJ1-1; tentatively, D is TRBD1 (5 bases). The CDR3 runs 13 residues. Trimming removed 2 bases at V and 7 bases at J, with 11 bases between. Germline loops: CDR1 MDHEN, CDR2 SYDVKM. The CDR3 protein is CASSLVRQSEAFF. DNA of the CDR3: TGTGCCAGCAGTTTAGTACGACAGAGTGAAGCTTTCTTT.

This clone was seen only once. The CDR3 loop is CASSFGQGREKLFF. CDR3 DNA sequence: TGCGCCAGCAGCTTCGGACAGGGGAGGGAAAAACTGTTTTTT. The chain links TRBV5-1 to TRBJ1-4; TRBD1 aligns across 9 bases. The CDR3 length is 14 residues. Germline lookup yields CDR1 SGHRS and CDR2 YFSETQ. After removal of 2 bases from V and 8 bases from J, the junction contained 4 bases not matched to a gene.

This clone turned up a few times. The chain recombines TRBV7-2 with TRBJ1-1; no reliable D call. Germline V gene sequence: CDR1 SGHTA, CDR2 FQGNSA. The V gene lost 1 base and the J gene lost 0 bases, with 3 bases spanning the gap. The length of the CDR3 is 13 residues. The CDR3 loop reads CASSLVMNTEAFF. In nucleotides, the CDR3 is TGTGCCAGCAGCTTAGTTATGAACACTGAAGCTTTCTTT. Using reference TRBV7-2 and TRBJ1-1 for the parts outside the CDR3, the full variable domain is GAGVSQSPSNKVTEKGKDVELRCDPISGHTALYWYRQSLGQGLEFLIYFQGNSAPDKSGLPSDRFSAERTGGSVSTLTIQRTQQEDSAVYLCASSLVMNTEAFFGQGTRLTVV.

V usage is TRBV2 and J usage is TRBJ2-3; 7 nucleotides match TRBD2. CDR1 and CDR2 (germline): SNHLY, FYNNEI. The CDR3 contains 15 residues. The V and J ends lost 6 bases and 5 bases, in that order; junction bases with no gene match: 11. The CDR3, as DNA: TGTGCCAGCAGAAAGACTAGCACGGGGGGAGATACGCAGTATTTT. Its translation is CASRKTSTGGDTQYF.

The chain carries TRBV4-3 and TRBJ2-1, with 13 bases identical to TRBD2. The germline CDR1 and CDR2 sequences are LGHNA and YSLEER. CDR3 length: 17 residues. V lost 0 bases, J lost 7 bases, and 6 bases stayed unmatched. CDR3 sequence reads: CASSQDLLAGGQNEQFF. CDR3 sequence (DNA): TGCGCCAGCAGCCAAGATCTACTAGCGGGGGGGCAGAATGAGCAGTTCTTC.

This chain connects TRBV7-2 to TRBJ2-2; D possibly matches TRBD1 or TRBD2 (6 bases each). V was shortened by 6 bases and J by 6 bases, with 14 bases between the two germline ends. From germline, CDR1 is SGHTA and CDR2 FQGNSA. The CDR3 extends over 14 amino acids. DNA for the CDR3: TGTGCCAGCAGAACAAGGGGGGCCCCCGGGGAGCTGTTTTTT. It translates to CASRTRGAPGELFF.

The CDR3 spells CSVSTGGDTEAFF. CDR3 in DNA: TGCAGCGTGTCGACAGGGGGTGACACTGAAGCTTTCTTT. The gene calls are TRBV29-1 and TRBJ1-1; 9 nucleotides align to TRBD1. V was clipped by 6 bases and J by 3 bases; unmatched bases: 5. Per the germline V gene, CDR1 is SQVTM and CDR2 is ANQGSEA. This CDR3 is built from 13 residues.